One and the same sample provided the 23 T cell receptor beta chains below, sequenced in a study of shared clonotypes between healthy human individuals. Only in-frame clones appear in the TCRdb table, and some are missing; sequencing was by immunoSEQ multiplex PCR. The table records approximately 600,000 clones, 85% to 95% of them present only once. CD45RO-negative, CCR7-positively selected cells formed the naive CD8 fraction, excluding terminally differentiated effector memory CD45RA+ cells. The material sequenced was naive CD8+ T cells sorted from blood. The source is a woman aged 25 to 39 in good health.

This clone was counted once. The V and J genes are TRBV11-2 and TRBJ2-2; D is perhaps TRBD2 (5 bases). Germline CDR1 SGHAT, CDR2 FQNNGV. V was cut by 4 bases and J by 1 base, with 16 bases left in between. The CDR3 has 17 residues. CDR3 amino acids: CASSSRGSARNTGELFF. CDR3 coding DNA: TGTGCCAGCAGCTCCCGGGGTAGCGCCCGGAACACCGGGGAGCTGTTTTTT.

The genes are TRBV13 and TRBJ2-7, with 9 bases aligning to TRBD1. V was clipped by 7 bases and J by 0 bases; unmatched bases: 7. This CDR3 is 15 amino acids long. Per germline, CDR1 PRHDT and CDR2 FYEKMQ (reference sequence). The CDR3 sequence is CASTTGGSNSYEQYF. CDR3 DNA sequence: TGTGCCAGCACCACAGGGGGCTCAAACTCCTACGAGCAGTACTTC.

The V call is TRBV19, the J call TRBJ2-5; D is unclear. Near its end, the DNA agrees better with TRBJ2-7, so the J call may be wrong. The CDR3 spans 13 residues. The germline V gene has CDR1 LNHDA and CDR2 SQIVND (reference sequence). The CDR3 sequence is CASSKDENYEQYF. CDR3 bases: TGTGCCAGTAGTAAAGACGAGAACTACGAGCAGTACTTC.

The chain uses TRBV9 and TRBJ2-5, with 8 bases fitting TRBD1. The end of the DNA aligns better with TRBJ2-7, so the J call may be wrong. The CDR3 covers 15 residues. Germline CDR1 reads SGDLS; CDR2 reads YYNGEE. CDR3 residues: CASSVAGGQDYEQYF. In DNA, the CDR3 is TGTGCCAGCAGCGTAGCTGGGGGACAGGACTACGAGCAGTACTTC.

This clone was recorded once. The CDR3 loop reads CASSLSAGGPGNEQFF. In nucleotides, the CDR3 is TGTGCCAGCAGCTTATCAGCGGGAGGGCCTGGGAATGAGCAGTTCTTC. The chain employs TRBV7-8 and TRBJ2-1, with TRBD2 matching 10 bases. Losses at the gene ends were 2 bases for V and 7 bases for J; bases not matched to a gene: 8. Germline values: CDR1 SGHVS, CDR2 FQNEAQ. CDR3 length equals 16 residues.

This chain connects TRBV4-2 to TRBJ2-1, with 9 nucleotides matching TRBD2. This CDR3 contains 18 residues. CDR1 and CDR2 from the germline V gene are LGHNA and YNFKEQ. With V trimmed by 4 bases and J by 7 bases, 17 bases remained unmatched. For the CDR3, the DNA is TGTGCCAGCAGCCCGGACCCCAGCGGGGGGCTGACGGGTAATGAGCAGTTCTTC. Its protein is CASSPDPSGGLTGNEQFF.

The rearrangement uses TRBV19 and TRBJ2-1; 7 bases line up with TRBD2. CDR3 size: 14 residues. V lost 3 bases and J lost 8; bases outside the gene matches: 7. Germline-derived CDR1 and CDR2 are LNHDA and SQIVND (reference sequence). The CDR3 region has the DNA TGTGCCAGTAGTATCGGGCGGGAGTTCGATGAGCAGTTCTTC. Amino acid sequence: CASSIGREFDEQFF.

The J gene is TRBJ2-2, the V gene TRBV7-9; 8 bases agree with TRBD1. The CDR3 runs 16 residues. Germline lookup yields CDR1 SEHNR and CDR2 FQNEAQ (reference sequence). The V segment lost 5 bases and the J segment 5 bases; nucleotides outside the gene matches: 10. The CDR3 bases are TGTGCCAGCAGCCCAGGACAGGGCATGAAGACCGGGGAGCTGTTTTTT. It specifies CASSPGQGMKTGELFF.

V usage is TRBV12-5 and J usage is TRBJ2-1; 8 bases are a match to TRBD2. This CDR3 has 17 amino acids. CDR1 is LGHNT, CDR2 FRNRAP, per germline. Unmatched junction bases numbered 7, after V lost 0 bases and J lost 3 bases. The CDR3 region has the DNA TGTGCTAGTGGTTTGGTACTTTCGGGAGGGAACTACAATGAGCAGTTCTTC. This codes for CASGLVLSGGNYNEQFF.

The chain has TRBV27 and TRBJ1-5, with TRBD1 as a possible D gene (5 bases). The length of the CDR3 is 16 residues. V lost 5 bases, J lost 6 bases, and 20 bases lay in between. Germline V gives CDR1 MNHEY, CDR2 SMNVEV (reference sequence). CDR3: CASSSSTGEVGQPQHF. The CDR3 DNA follows: TGTGCCAGCAGTAGTTCAACGGGGGAAGTGGGTCAGCCCCAGCATTTT.

The CDR3 DNA reads TGTGCCAGCAGCCAATCGAACGGGCTAGCGAGCACAGATACGCAGTATTTT. As protein: CASSQSNGLASTDTQYF. The chain combines TRBV16 with TRBJ2-3, with D possibly being TRBD2 (6 bases). Trimming took 0 bases from V and 0 from J, leaving 13 bases between them. Per the germline V gene, CDR1 is KGHSY and CDR2 is FQNENV. This CDR3 is 17 amino acids long.

The V and J genes are TRBV10-3 and TRBJ2-2; TRBD1 matches at 9 bases. The CDR3 loop spans 13 amino acids. Germline assignment: CDR1 ENHRY and CDR2 SYGVKD. V was clipped by 9 bases and J by 4 bases; unmatched bases: 3. CDR3 in DNA: TGTGCCATGATGACAGGGGGCACCGGGGAGCTGTTTTTT. Protein sequence: CAMMTGGTGELFF.

The chain links TRBV7-9 to TRBJ1-5, with D hard to call. The CDR3 runs to 12 residues. The V gene's germline CDR1 is SEHNR and CDR2 FQNEAQ (reference sequence). V was trimmed by 1 base and J by 6 bases, leaving 4 bases between them. CDR3 in DNA: TGTGCCAGCAGCTTAGACGTTCAGCCCCAGCATTTT. It yields the protein CASSLDVQPQHF.

The chain recombines TRBV27 with TRBJ1-4, with no clear D. Germline V gene data show CDR1 as MNHEY and CDR2 as SMNVEV (reference sequence). Trimming stripped 7 bases from V and 7 bases from J, with 13 bases between. CDR3 length: 13 amino acids. In DNA form, the CDR3 reads TGTGCCAGCATGGGAGACCCTCCTGAAAAACTGTTTTTT. Protein: CASMGDPPEKLFF. The full variable domain, rest sourced from reference TRBV27 and TRBJ1-4, is EAQVTQNPRYLITVTGKKLTVTCSQNMNHEYMSWYRQDPGLGLRQIYYSMNVEVTDKGDVPEGYKVSRKEKRNFPLILESPSPNQTSLYFCASMGDPPEKLFFGSGTQLSVL.

CDR3 bases: TGTGCCAGCAGTTACAGTTTGAGCGGGAGAGGCGACGAGCAGTACTTC. Translating gives CASSYSLSGRGDEQYF. The rearrangement uses TRBV6-5 and TRBJ2-7; TRBD2 agrees at 8 bases. Unmatched junction bases numbered 11, after V lost 2 bases and J lost 5 bases. CDR3 length equals 16 residues. Germline V lookup: CDR1 MNHEY, CDR2 SVGAGI.

CDR3 residues: CASSQSAGTEATEAFF. In DNA form, the CDR3 reads TGCGCCAGCAGCCAGTCGGCCGGGACAGAAGCCACTGAAGCTTTCTTT. This chain uses TRBV4-1 with TRBJ1-1; the match to TRBD1 covers 7 bases. The length of the CDR3 is 16 residues. The germline V gene encodes CDR1 MGHRA and CDR2 YSYEKL. The trim removed 3 bases at V and 4 bases at J, leaving 11 bases unmatched.

The V gene is TRBV7-9, the J gene TRBJ2-7; D is perhaps TRBD2 (6 bases). The CDR3 extends over 14 amino acids. The V gene's germline CDR1 is SEHNR and CDR2 FQNEAQ (reference sequence). With 5 bases removed from V and 6 bases from J, the gap between germline ends came to 17 bases. DNA for the CDR3: TGTGCCAGCAGCCAAATTTTCGGAGGGGTCGAGCAGTACTTC. Translated: CASSQIFGGVEQYF.

J is TRBJ1-1 and V is TRBV7-9; TRBD1 matches at 8 bases. CDR3 size: 14 residues. Germline assignment: CDR1 SEHNR and CDR2 FQNEAQ (reference sequence). V shed 4 bases, J shed 9 bases, and the junction held 10 bases outside the gene matches. The CDR3 is CASSSVTGAVKAFF. In DNA, the CDR3 is TGTGCCAGCAGCTCAGTGACAGGGGCGGTGAAAGCTTTCTTT.

V usage is TRBV5-1 and J usage is TRBJ2-1; 9 bases agree with TRBD2. The CDR3 is 15 amino acids. Trimming cost V 2 bases and J 8 bases; bases outside gene matches: 8. Germline lookup yields CDR1 SGHRS and CDR2 YFSETQ. The CDR3: CASSLASGMVYEQFF. CDR3 DNA: TGCGCCAGCAGCTTAGCTAGCGGGATGGTCTATGAGCAGTTCTTC.

This sequence joins TRBV14 and TRBJ2-7, with TRBD2 matching 8 bases. Germline values: CDR1 SGHDN, CDR2 FVKESK. The CDR3 totals 13 residues. V lost 1 base to trimming and J lost 4 bases; unmatched junction nucleotides: 0. CDR3 amino acids: CASSQASGYEQYF. The CDR3 coding sequence is TGTGCCAGCAGCCAAGCTAGCGGGTACGAGCAGTACTTC.

The gene calls are TRBV27 and TRBJ2-1, with 8 positions matching TRBD2. Trimming cost V 3 bases and J 7 bases; bases outside gene matches: 5. CDR1 is MNHEY and CDR2 is SMNVEV in the germline V gene (reference sequence). This CDR3 is built from 14 residues. The CDR3 nucleotides are TGTGCCAGCAGTTTGATTAGCGGGAAGAATGAGCAGTTCTTC. Its translation is CASSLISGKNEQFF.

The genes are TRBV10-3 and TRBJ1-2; TRBD1 aligns across 7 bases. V lost 2 bases, J lost 0 bases, and 9 bases stayed unmatched. CDR1 is ENHRY and CDR2 is SYGVKD in the germline V gene. This CDR3 region has 17 residues. The chain's CDR3 is CAISEPRQGRANYGYTF. In nucleotides, the CDR3 is TGTGCCATCAGTGAGCCCCGACAGGGTAGAGCTAACTATGGCTACACCTTC.

The gene calls are TRBV29-1 and TRBJ1-1; D call uncertain. The CDR3 has 13 amino acids. The germline gives CDR1 SQVTM, CDR2 ANQGSEA. The V gene lost 5 bases and the J gene lost 2 bases, with 12 bases spanning the gap. The CDR3 here is CSVILRFNTEAFF. The DNA of the CDR3 is TGCAGCGTTATCCTCCGTTTTAACACTGAAGCTTTCTTT.